This T cell receptor (beta chain) comes out of a study of T cell responses to AZD1222 COVID-19 vaccine (dated by TCRdb to the early 2020s). Describing the broader study: TCR sequencing covered 233 trial participants: 200 to 220 given two doses of AZD1222 and approximately 26 given two doses of MenACWY control vaccine. Enrollment into the trials was organized by age into subgroups of 18-55, 56-69 and 70-plus years, and those subgroups contained roughly 150, 30 and 60 TCR-sequenced participants, respectively.

What the authors observed across the whole study: Participants were mostly white British, with more females than males. The authors suggested clonal diversity may have been underestimated. Conclusions about previously exposed vaccinees were limited because only 6 or 7 AZD1222 recipients were SARS-CoV-2 seropositive at baseline. In the small 56-69-year group, the increase in depth fell short of significance, most likely because of low power. Reportedly, close to half of the unique spike-specific TCRs recognized epitopes lying outside the regions that are mutated in the B.1.351 and B.1.1.7 variants. Because no samples from the day 14 peak response were available, repertoires could be characterized only after the peak T cell response. After two AZD1222 doses, spike-specific TCR breadth and depth were significantly higher than at day 0 and than in MenACWY recipients. The whole spike protein was spanned by vaccine-associated CD4 TCRs, and dominant responses were seen in regions 160-218 and 743-854.

The germline V gene (reference sequence) supplies CDR1 LNHDA and CDR2 SQIVND. The CDR3 numbers 16 residues from cysteine through phenylalanine. The DNA shown is the 48-base CDR3, in frame from base 1. For this chain, trimming is 9 bases at the V end and 6 bases at the J end, and the number of junction bases without a gene match is 18. The sample's time point label, decoded: baseline before first vaccination. Interpreted using the paper, the treatment or condition label stands for: meningococcal conjugate vaccine given as trial control. Samples from vaccinated people were obtained from the UK trials COV001 and COV002, which included a single-blind randomized controlled phase 2/3 trial of AZD1222 (ChAdOx1 nCoV-19) in healthy adults. For TCRbeta chain sequencing, PBMC samples were collected from trial participants at day 0 and at day 28 after the second dose. Comments on this clone: Its recognized antigen is unknown. No base quality information exists; no much larger clone differs at one position.

The CDR3 regions of human TCRbeta chains were subjected to immunosequencing. Per the original workflow: Repertoire TCRs were matched against a reference library of SARS-CoV-2-specific TCRs generated with the MIRA antigen-specificity platform. Breadth was defined as the fraction of unique TCRs that were SARS-CoV-2-associated. Depth was defined as the fraction of total T cells that were SARS-CoV-2-associated. Using the MIRA data, each spike-specific TCR was assigned both to the spike region to which the TCR was reactive and to a CD4 or CD8 class. Log10-transformed breadth and depth values were compared by one-way ANOVA with Sidak's multiple comparisons tests. TCRdb re-hosts the immuneACCESS table, in-frame sequences only. Its copies lack some clones; in the studies checked, an unresolved V gene accounts for under half of them, and the cause for the rest is not known. D and trimming come from the DNA, and the V and J calls and clone size come from that table. The sample records 150,000 to 200,000 clones, about nine tenths of which are singletons. 2.5% to 3% of the sample belongs to the ten largest clones.

Here the chain combines TRBV19 and TRBJ2-3; 7 central nucleotides agree with TRBD2. This material consisted of peripheral blood, taken on day 0 of MenACWY control vaccination. This sequence was found in an adult in good health. The DNA is TGTGCCAGCTCTAGCGGAGATACACTCTGGGGGGATACGCAGTATTTT. Its coded protein is CASSSGDTLWGDTQYF.